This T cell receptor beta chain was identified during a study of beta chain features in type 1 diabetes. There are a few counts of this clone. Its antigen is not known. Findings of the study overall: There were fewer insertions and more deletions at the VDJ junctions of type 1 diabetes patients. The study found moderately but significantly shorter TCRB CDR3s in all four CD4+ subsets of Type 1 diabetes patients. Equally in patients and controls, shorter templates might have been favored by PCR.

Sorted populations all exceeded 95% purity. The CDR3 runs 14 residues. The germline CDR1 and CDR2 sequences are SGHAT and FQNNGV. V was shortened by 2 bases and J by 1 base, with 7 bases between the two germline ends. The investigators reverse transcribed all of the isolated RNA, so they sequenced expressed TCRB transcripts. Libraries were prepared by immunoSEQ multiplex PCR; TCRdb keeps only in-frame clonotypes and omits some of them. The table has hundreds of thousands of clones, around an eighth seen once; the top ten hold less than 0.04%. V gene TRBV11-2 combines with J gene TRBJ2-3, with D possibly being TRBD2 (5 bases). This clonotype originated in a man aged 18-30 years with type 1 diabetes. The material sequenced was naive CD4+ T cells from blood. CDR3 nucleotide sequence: TGTGCCAGCAGCTTAAGTAGCGGCACAGATACGCAGTATTTT. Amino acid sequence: CASSLSSGTDTQYF.